The 23 T cell receptor beta chains listed next were all sequenced from one sample in a study of T cells in women clearing cervical HPV infection. Assay used: immunoSEQ multiplex PCR; TCRdb lists only in-frame clones, some missing. This sample's table has some 23,000 clones. The sample comprised blood buffy coat. The receptors stem from a woman between 18 and 70 years old with a cervical HPV16 infection that either progressed to CIN3+ or cleared (not recorded which).

With regard to this clone: The observed sequence ends 3 residues before the CDR3 terminus, with the missing tail filled in from the germline J gene. The chain recombines TRBV30 with TRBJ2-4, with TRBD2 matching 10 bases. Looked up from germline, CDR1 is GTSNPN and CDR2 is SVGIG (reference sequence). The length of the CDR3 is 15 residues. J gave up 5 bases and V 2 bases, and 6 bases lay outside the gene matches. CDR3 protein: CAWSTGTSAENIQYF. The sequenced CDR3 bases are TGTGCCTGGAGTACCGGGACTAGCGCCGAAAACATT.

The sequenced CDR3 bases are TGTGCCAGCAGCTTCGGGACAACGAACACTGAA. Translated: CASSFGTTNTE. The full-length CDR3 reads as CASSFGTTNTEAFF. The genes are TRBV7-2 and TRBJ1-1; D is possibly TRBD1 (6 bases). The read stops 3 residues short of the end of the CDR3; the missing end is completed from the germline J gene. The germline CDR1 and CDR2 sequences are SGHTA and FQGNSA. Trimming removed 3 bases from V and 1 base from J, with 9 bases in between. This CDR3 spans 14 amino acids.

Worth noting for this clone: The read stops 3 residues short of the end of the CDR3; the missing end is completed from the germline J gene. The V call is TRBV11-3, the J call TRBJ2-7; TRBD2 might be the D (6 bases). In germline, CDR1 is SGHNT, CDR2 YENEEA. With 2 bases removed from V and 5 bases from J, the gap between germline ends came to 13 bases. CDR3 length equals 14 residues. The CDR3 DNA, read in part, is TGTGCCAGCAGCTTAAGGAGGGGTTACGACGAG. This sequence encodes CASSLRRGYDE. The whole CDR3 protein is CASSLRRGYDEQYF.

As regards this clone: The CDR3 end falls 3 residues outside the read, so it is completed with the germline J gene. The chain joins TRBV19 to TRBJ1-6; no reliable D call. The CDR3 runs 13 residues. V lost 5 bases to trimming and J lost 7 bases, with 9 bases between them. Germline loops: CDR1 LNHDA, CDR2 SQIVND (reference sequence). The CDR3 loop reads CASSLKWNSPLHF. The CDR3 bases that were read are TGTGCCAGTAGTCTAAAATGGAATTCACCC.

To note about this clone: Sequencing ends 3 residues short of the CDR3 end; the germline J gene provides the rest. The J gene is TRBJ1-1, the V gene TRBV29-1; TRBD1 is a possible D gene (5 bases). The CDR3 extends over 11 amino acids. Looked up from germline, CDR1 is SQVTM and CDR2 is ANQGSEA. The CDR3 sequence is CSAQVGGSAFF. The CDR3 bases that were read are TGCAGCGCCCAGGTGGGGGGATCA.

As concerns this clone: The read stops 3 residues short of the end of the CDR3; the missing end is completed from the germline J gene. V usage is TRBV18 and J usage is TRBJ2-7; 9 bases are a match to TRBD1. This CDR3 has 15 residues. CDR1 is KGHSH and CDR2 is LQKENI in the germline V gene. V lost 3 bases to trimming and J lost 2 bases; unmatched junction nucleotides: 5. The part of the CDR3 DNA that was read is TGTGCCAGCTCACCGGGACAGGGCTACACCTACGAG. This codes for CASSPGQGYTYE. The entire CDR3 is CASSPGQGYTYEQYF.

Of note for this clone: Coverage ceases 3 residues before the CDR3 finishes, and the germline J gene fills in the end. In the same sample, other DNA sequences code for this CDR3. The V gene is TRBV18, the J gene TRBJ2-1; D is uncertain. The V and J ends lost 6 bases and 6 bases respectively, with 15 bases between them. Per germline, CDR1 KGHSH and CDR2 LQKENI. This CDR3 is 14 amino acids long. CDR3 loop: CASSPSQSINEQFF. The sequenced part of the CDR3 DNA is TGTGCCAGCTCCCCATCCCAGTCCATCAATGAG.

As to this clone: The CDR3 end falls 3 residues outside the read, so it is completed with the germline J gene. The rearrangement uses TRBV20-1 and TRBJ2-3, with TRBD2 identical over 8 bases. The ends lost 5 bases at V and 4 bases at J; junction bases unmatched: 8. Germline assignment: CDR1 DFQATT and CDR2 SNEGSKA (reference sequence). This CDR3 is 14 amino acids long. CDR3 DNA, as far as it was read: TGCAGTGCTCTAGGACTAGCAGAGGCAGATACG. Protein: CSALGLAEADT. The full CDR3 protein reads CSALGLAEADTQYF.

Points on this clone: The read stops 3 residues short of the end of the CDR3; the missing end is completed from the germline J gene. The gene calls are TRBV30 and TRBJ2-4; possibly TRBD1 for D (5 bases). The germline V gene encodes CDR1 GTSNPN and CDR2 SVGIG (reference sequence). The CDR3 sequence is 13 residues long. CDR3 bases read: TGTGCCTGGAGTGTTCAGGGCAACTATGGT. Translating it yields CAWSVQGNYG. The full CDR3 sequence reads CAWSVQGNYGQYF.

As for this clone: With the read ending 3 residues before the CDR3 end, the germline J gene is used to fill in that end. The chain recombines TRBV12-3 or TRBV12-4 with TRBJ2-7; 8 bases agree with TRBD2. The CDR3 covers 13 residues. J lost 3 bases, V lost 4 bases, and 2 bases had no gene match. The CDR3 sequence is CASSYGTSYEQYF. The sequenced CDR3 bases are TGTGCCAGCAGTTATGGGACTAGCTACGAG.

To note about this clone: The read ends 3 residues before the CDR3 terminus; that terminus is restored from the germline J gene. The chain is built from TRBV7-9 and TRBJ1-2, with a possible D match to TRBD1 (5 bases). V lost 4 bases, J lost 5 bases, and 8 bases lay in between. Germline V gene lookup returns CDR1 SEHNR and CDR2 FQNEAQ (reference sequence). The CDR3 covers 12 residues. The CDR3 here is CASSSEGYGYTF. CDR3 DNA, as far as it was read: TGTGCCAGCAGCTCCGAGGGGTATGGC.

Concerning this clone itself: The read terminates 3 residues ahead of where the CDR3 ends, so the germline J gene completes it. The rearrangement joins TRBV30 to TRBJ1-2; 9 nucleotides agree with TRBD1. Germline V gene data show CDR1 as GTSNPN and CDR2 as SVGIG (reference sequence). CDR3 length equals 14 residues. The DNA read from the CDR3 is TGTGCCTGGAGTGTTGGGACAGGGATCTACGAC. Protein: CAWSVGTGIYD. The whole CDR3 sequence is CAWSVGTGIYDYTF.

CDR3 sequence reads: CASSSEIYRLTYEQYF. CDR3 bases read: TGTGCCAGCAGCTCCGAGATTTACAGGCTTACCTACGAG. The chain links TRBV7-8 to TRBJ2-7; D might be TRBD1 (5 bases). The read ends 3 residues before the CDR3 terminus; that terminus is restored from the germline J gene. Trimming took 4 bases from V and 2 from J, leaving 18 bases between them. The CDR3 sequence is 16 residues long. The germline V gene has CDR1 SGHVS and CDR2 FQNEAQ.

About this clone itself: The sequence runs out 3 residues before the end of the CDR3; the remainder is reconstructed from the germline J gene. The chain joins TRBV19 to TRBJ2-7, with 7 bases aligning to TRBD2. The CDR3 runs 14 residues. Per germline, CDR1 LNHDA and CDR2 SQIVND (reference sequence). V was clipped by 2 bases and J by 3 bases; unmatched bases: 4. Partial CDR3 DNA: TGTGCCAGTAGTATAATGGCGGGGGACTACGAG. Translated: CASSIMAGDYE. The CDR3 in full is CASSIMAGDYEQYF.

As for this clone: The sequenced fragment ends 3 residues before the CDR3 boundary, so the rest is inferred from the germline J gene. The gene calls are TRBV6-1 and TRBJ2-7; tentatively, D is TRBD2 (6 bases). The CDR3 is 14 residues long. Germline loops: CDR1 MNHNS, CDR2 SASEGT. V lost 2 bases and J 2 bases, leaving 10 bases between the germline ends. The CDR3 DNA, read in part, is TGTGCCAGCAGTGAACGGCGGGGTACCTACGAG. Amino acid sequence: CASSERRGTYE. The entire CDR3 sequence reads CASSERRGTYEQYF.

As regards this clone: Coverage ceases 3 residues before the CDR3 finishes, and the germline J gene fills in the end. V gene TRBV10-3 combines with J gene TRBJ2-5; D gene uncertain. The CDR3 consists of 12 residues. Looked up from germline, CDR1 is ENHRY and CDR2 is SYGVKD. V shed 3 bases and J shed 4 bases, with 6 bases lying between them. The covered CDR3 bases are TGTGCCATCAGTGAACGAGGAGAGACC. Translating gives CAISERGET. The full CDR3 protein reads CAISERGETQYF.

Regarding this clone: The CDR3 is cut off 3 residues early in the read; its end comes from the germline J gene. The gene calls are TRBV20-1 and TRBJ1-1; 8 nucleotides line up with TRBD1. The CDR3 is 12 residues long. V shed 1 base and J 7 bases; nucleotides not matched to a gene: 2. Germline lookup yields CDR1 DFQATT and CDR2 SNEGSKA (reference sequence). CDR3 bases read: TGCAGTGCTAGAGGAGACAGGGGTGAA. Residues: CSARGDRGE. The CDR3 in its entirety is CSARGDRGEAFF.

For this clone: The sequenced fragment ends 3 residues before the CDR3 boundary, so the rest is inferred from the germline J gene. The rearrangement links TRBV5-1 to TRBJ2-3; possible D gene TRBD2, 5 bases. CDR1 is SGHRS, CDR2 YFSETQ, per germline. The V end lost 6 bases, the J end lost 5 bases, and 19 bases lay between the germline ends. This CDR3 spans 15 amino acids. The covered CDR3 bases are TGCGCCAGCAACCCGTGGAAGGTTGCGGGAGATACG. Translating it yields CASNPWKVAGDT. The whole CDR3 sequence is CASNPWKVAGDTQYF.

CDR3 DNA (partial): TGTGCCAGCTCACAACAGGGCAATGAC. Protein: CASSQQGND. The full-length CDR3 reads as CASSQQGNDYTF. V gene TRBV18 combines with J gene TRBJ1-2, with D maybe TRBD1 (6 bases). The read ends 3 residues early relative to the CDR3; the germline J gene fills the gap. The CDR3 is made up of 12 amino acids. Germline assignment: CDR1 KGHSH and CDR2 LQKENI.

Regarding this clone: The read falls 3 residues short of the CDR3 end, and the missing part is taken from the germline J gene. The chain links TRBV29-1 to TRBJ1-2; D gene ambiguous. Germline V lookup: CDR1 SQVTM, CDR2 ANQGSEA. There are 13 residues in the CDR3. Between the trimmed V and J ends, which lost 7 bases and 2 bases, there was a span of 14 bases. The CDR3 DNA, read in part, is TGCAGCGCAGGTTCAACAGACAACTATGGC. Amino acids: CSAGSTDNYG. The entire CDR3 sequence reads CSAGSTDNYGYTF.

Worth noting for this clone: The read stops 3 residues short of the end of the CDR3; the missing end is completed from the germline J gene. This chain uses TRBV7-3 with TRBJ2-3; D call uncertain. The CDR3 is 11 amino acids. The germline gives CDR1 SGHTA, CDR2 FQGTGA. V dropped 8 bases and J dropped 1 base, with 4 bases sitting between them. The CDR3: CASRGTDTQYF. The part of the CDR3 DNA that was read is TGTGCCAGCCGGGGCACAGATACG.

For this clone: The read stops 3 residues short of the end of the CDR3; the missing end is completed from the germline J gene. This chain links TRBV7-3 with TRBJ2-7, with 7 bases fitting TRBD2. Per the germline V gene, CDR1 is SGHTA and CDR2 is FQGTGA. There are 16 residues in the CDR3. Germline trimming cut 5 bases from V and 4 bases from J; bases unmatched to any gene: 14. The DNA read from the CDR3 is TGTGCCAGCAGCGAATCGGGCGGGAGCGGATATTACGAG. Residues: CASSESGGSGYYE. The full-length CDR3 reads as CASSESGGSGYYEQYF.

Of note for this clone: The read stops 3 residues short of the end of the CDR3; the missing end is completed from the germline J gene. The chain carries TRBV28 and TRBJ1-4; D might be TRBD1 (5 bases). The CDR3 has 17 amino acids. Germline values: CDR1 MDHEN, CDR2 SYDVKM. Trimming removed 7 bases from V and 8 bases from J, with 26 bases in between. The CDR3 bases that were read are TGTGCCAGCAACTACGGGGGGAGAGACACGGACTCCGAAAAA. It codes for CASNYGGRDTDSEK. The full CDR3 protein is CASNYGGRDTDSEKLFF.